The TCR beta chain described here comes from a study of T cell responses to AZD1222 COVID-19 vaccine. Only in-frame clones appear in the TCRdb table, and some are missing; sequencing was by immunoSEQ multiplex PCR. The sample holds 100,000 or so clones, about 81% seen once. Trimming took off 6 bases at V and 8 bases at J, with 13 bases between the two ends. This CDR3 region has 12 residues. Germline loops: CDR1 MNHEY, CDR2 SVGEGT. The TCR sequence derives from an adult in good health. The sequenced sample was peripheral blood, obtained on day 0 of AZD1222 vaccination. This chain uses TRBV6-2 or TRBV6-3 with TRBJ1-2; no definite D call. The CDR3 protein is CASSHSAVGYTF. The CDR3 nucleotides read TGTGCCAGCAGCCACTCAGCAGTGGGCTACACCTTC.